The 22 T cell receptor beta chains reported below all come from one sample, sequenced in a study of long-term antiretroviral therapy in people with HIV. Survey-level resolution applied to immunoSEQ assay v3.0. This table comes from immunoSEQ multiplex PCR, and its TCRdb copy is limited to in-frame clones, with some not included. Among 35,000 to 45,000 clones, 80% to 90% were seen once, and the ten largest hold under 12%. Material: unsorted PBMCs, obtained 2.2 years after starting antiretroviral therapy. The receptors were sampled from a man between 18 and 35 years old with HIV.

In regard to this clone: A read error may account for a junction end that differs from germline. The rearrangement joins TRBV28 to TRBJ2-7; 14 bases line up with TRBD2. CDR1 MDHEN and CDR2 SYDVKM come from the germline V gene. The CDR3 has 13 amino acids. CDR3 residues: CASRGTSGSSRGF. As DNA, the CDR3 is TGTGCCAGCAGGGGGACTAGCGGGAGTTCGAGGGGCTTC.

This chain joins TRBV4-3 and TRBJ1-3, with D possibly matching TRBD1 (6 bases). Trimming pared 1 base from V and 4 bases from J, leaving 11 bases between. This CDR3 is built from 15 residues. Germline V gene lookup returns CDR1 LGHNA and CDR2 YSLEER. The CDR3 spells CASSQATGEGNTIYF. As DNA, the CDR3 is TGCGCCAGCAGCCAAGCGACAGGCGAAGGAAACACCATATATTTT.

The chain uses TRBV4-2 and TRBJ2-3, with TRBD2 matching 14 bases. This CDR3 has 18 amino acids. The germline V gene has CDR1 LGHNA and CDR2 YNFKEQ. V lost 1 base and J lost 1; bases outside the gene matches: 4. The CDR3 region has the DNA TGTGCCAGCAGCCAAGGACTAGCGGGGGGGCCGGGCACAGATACGCAGTATTTT. Its translation is CASSQGLAGGPGTDTQYF.

The chain is built from TRBV6-6 and TRBJ2-3, with TRBD2 identical over 8 bases. Germline CDR1 MNHNY, CDR2 SVGAGI (reference sequence). Trimming at V came to 6 bases and at J to 2 bases, leaving 10 bases not matched to a gene. This CDR3 is 16 amino acids long. DNA of the CDR3: TGTGCCAGCAGAATCGTAAATAGCGGGGACACAGATACGCAGTATTTT. It translates to CASRIVNSGDTDTQYF.

The rearrangement uses TRBV7-2 and TRBJ2-3, with TRBD2 as a possible D gene (6 bases). This CDR3 has 16 amino acids. V was clipped by 2 bases and J by 5 bases, with 17 bases between them. The germline CDR1 and CDR2 sequences are SGHTA and FQGNSA. Here the CDR3 DNA reads TGTGCCAGCAGCTTAAGTCTAGCGTTGTCGGAAGATACGCAGTATTTT. Its translation: CASSLSLALSEDTQYF.

This clone was picked up a small number of times. The V and J genes are TRBV15 and TRBJ1-3; D ambiguous. V gave up 0 bases and J gave up 0 bases, with 9 bases separating them. CDR3 length equals 16 residues. Germline V CDR1 and CDR2: LNHNV, YYDKDF (reference sequence). CDR3 residues: CATSRDKGISGNTIYF. Here the CDR3 DNA reads TGTGCCACCAGCAGAGATAAGGGAATCTCTGGAAACACCATATATTTT.

J is TRBJ1-5 and V is TRBV18; weak D call: TRBD1 (5 bases). Germline CDR1 and CDR2: KGHSH and LQKENI. The germline V and J ends were trimmed by 6 bases and 1 base, with 19 bases remaining between them. This CDR3 comprises 17 residues. This chain's CDR3 is CASSQEWGWESNQPQHF. CDR3 sequence (DNA): TGTGCCAGCTCCCAAGAATGGGGGTGGGAAAGCAATCAGCCCCAGCATTTT.

The chain joins TRBV4-1 to TRBJ2-5, with D possibly TRBD2 on 5 matching bases. V was cut by 4 bases and J by 5 bases, with 17 bases left in between. The CDR3 covers 15 residues. CDR1 MGHRA and CDR2 YSYEKL come from the germline V gene. CDR3 in DNA: TGCGCCAGCAGCCTGGGGTACGTGGGGAGCGAGACCCAGTACTTC. Translating it yields CASSLGYVGSETQYF.

This chain joins TRBV4-1 and TRBJ2-2; D unclear. Germline V gene lookup returns CDR1 MGHRA and CDR2 YSYEKL. The V and J ends lost 2 bases and 6 bases respectively, with 10 bases between them. CDR3 length equals 14 residues. The DNA of the CDR3 is TGCGCCAGCAGCCAACCAGTACGGGCCGGGGAGCTGTTTTTT. Protein product: CASSQPVRAGELFF.

This chain joins TRBV6-1 and TRBJ1-1; possible D gene TRBD1, 5 bases. CDR3 length equals 16 residues. Trimming cost V 2 bases and J 1 base, with 14 bases left between them. Germline CDR1 reads MNHNS; CDR2 reads SASEGT. The CDR3 DNA sequence: TGTGCCAGCAGTGAAACCGCAGGGCAGGGGAACACTGAAGCTTTCTTT. Its protein is CASSETAGQGNTEAFF.

The J gene is TRBJ1-1, the V gene TRBV5-6; D is unresolved. The CDR3 has 13 residues. V was clipped by 0 bases and J by 10 bases, with 13 bases between them. Germline CDR1 and CDR2: SGHDT and YYEEEE. The CDR3 loop reads CASSLAQGSSAFF. CDR3 DNA sequence: TGTGCCAGCAGCTTGGCCCAAGGGAGCTCAGCTTTCTTT.

The CDR3 sequence is CASSLVWNNEQFF. In DNA, the CDR3 is TGTGCCAGCAGCTTAGTCTGGAACAATGAGCAGTTCTTC. V gene TRBV11-2 combines with J gene TRBJ2-1; D gene unclear. There are 13 residues in the CDR3. Trimming removed 1 base from V and 5 bases from J, with 6 bases in between. CDR1 and CDR2 (germline): SGHAT, FQNNGV.

Here the CDR3 reads CASSLNKGANTGELFF. The CDR3 nucleotides read TGTGCCAGCAGCTTAAATAAGGGGGCAAACACCGGGGAGCTGTTTTTT. The chain uses TRBV7-8 and TRBJ2-2; 7 bases agree with TRBD1. Germline V gives CDR1 SGHVS, CDR2 FQNEAQ. Unmatched junction bases numbered 5, after V lost 2 bases and J lost 2 bases. This CDR3 spans 16 amino acids. Together with reference TRBV7-8 and TRBJ2-2, the CDR3 gives the full variable domain: GAGVSQSPRYKVAKRGQDVALRCDPISGHVSLFWYQQALGQGPEFLTYFQNEAQLDKSGLPSDRFFAERPEGSVSTLKIQRTQQEDSAVYLCASSLNKGANTGELFFGEGSRLTVL.

The chain employs TRBV29-1 and TRBJ1-4; tentatively, D is TRBD1 (5 bases). Germline V gene sequence: CDR1 SQVTM, CDR2 ANQGSEA. This CDR3 has 12 amino acids. Trimming took 3 bases from V and 6 from J, leaving 8 bases between them. This CDR3 reads CSVDRGDEKLFF. The DNA of the CDR3 is TGCAGCGTTGATAGAGGGGATGAAAAACTGTTTTTT.

This sequence joins TRBV6-1 and TRBJ2-7, with 8 nucleotides matching TRBD1. From germline, CDR1 is MNHNS and CDR2 SASEGT. With 0 bases clipped from V and 5 bases from J, the junction kept 6 bases outside the gene matches. CDR3 size: 15 residues. Written as DNA, the CDR3 is TGTGCCAGCAGTGAAGCAGGCAGGGGGCCTAACGAGCAGTACTTC. Translation: CASSEAGRGPNEQYF.

The chain employs TRBV7-2 and TRBJ2-7; a possible D gene is TRBD2 (6 bases). Germline V gives CDR1 SGHTA, CDR2 FQGNSA. CDR3 length: 13 residues. The V end was cut by 3 bases, the J end by 2 bases, with 8 bases between. CDR3 nucleotides: TGTGCCAGCAGCTTCGGGGGAACCTACGAGCAGTACTTC. Its translation: CASSFGGTYEQYF.

This rearrangement joins TRBV19 to TRBJ1-5, with 8 nucleotides matching TRBD1. The germline V gene has CDR1 LNHDA and CDR2 SQIVND (reference sequence). The CDR3 covers 17 residues. The ends lost 3 bases at V and 3 bases at J; junction bases unmatched: 10. CDR3 residues: CASSIRGTGGFNQPQHF. For the CDR3, the DNA is TGTGCCAGTAGTATTCGGGGAACAGGGGGTTTCAATCAGCCCCAGCATTTT.

In this sample, this clone turned up once. The rearrangement uses TRBV19 and TRBJ2-1, with 7 bases lining up with TRBD1. The CDR3 sequence is 16 residues long. V shed 0 bases, J shed 2 bases, and the junction held 4 bases outside the gene matches. Germline V CDR1 and CDR2: LNHDA, SQIVND (reference sequence). CDR3 loop: CASSIETGAPYNEQFF. In DNA, the CDR3 is TGTGCCAGTAGTATAGAAACAGGGGCCCCCTACAATGAGCAGTTCTTC.

The J gene is TRBJ1-6, the V gene TRBV5-1; 9 bases are shared with TRBD1. The CDR3 spans 14 residues. Unmatched junction bases numbered 2, after V lost 2 bases and J lost 8 bases. Germline assignment: CDR1 SGHRS and CDR2 YFSETQ. The CDR3 nucleotides are TGCGCCAGCAGCTTACAGGGGGCGGATTCACCCCTCCACTTT. The encoded protein is CASSLQGADSPLHF.

This clone was seen a single time. Here the CDR3 reads CASSRKGPSGGELFF. DNA for the CDR3: TGTGCCAGCAGTCGTAAGGGACCTAGCGGCGGGGAGCTGTTTTTT. The J gene is TRBJ2-2, the V gene TRBV7-2, with 7 positions matching TRBD2. Trimming took 6 bases from V and 7 from J; bases not matched to a gene: 11. Germline assignment: CDR1 SGHTA and CDR2 FQGNSA. The CDR3 is made up of 15 amino acids.

This clone was detected once. The J gene is TRBJ2-7, the V gene TRBV15; D possibly corresponds to TRBD2 (6 bases). The CDR3 has 12 amino acids. Germline V gene data show CDR1 as LNHNV and CDR2 as YYDKDF (reference sequence). V was trimmed by 9 bases and J by 1 base, leaving 10 bases between them. CDR3 residues: CATRGSSYEQYF. The CDR3 DNA reads as TGTGCCACACGGGGGAGTTCCTACGAGCAGTACTTC.

This clone was picked up a small number of times. The chain links TRBV15 to TRBJ2-3, with D perhaps being TRBD1 or TRBD2 (7 bases each). CDR1 is LNHNV, CDR2 YYDKDF, per germline (reference sequence). The CDR3 runs to 17 residues. V lost 1 base, J lost 3 bases, and 17 bases lay in between. CDR3 nucleotides: TGTGCCACCAGCAGAGGGGGGCGACAGGGAGGGACAGATACGCAGTATTTT. Its translation: CATSRGGRQGGTDTQYF.